This TCR beta chain originates from a study of T cell responses to AZD1222 COVID-19 vaccine. The count of this clone is one. Its antigen is unknown. The table came from immunoSEQ multiplex PCR; TCRdb's copy has only in-frame clones and leaves some out. The sample lists 100,000 to 150,000 clones, more than 70% seen once, with 10% in the top ten. Trimming took 0 bases from V and 3 from J, leaving 15 bases between them. This CDR3 contains 17 residues. Germline values: CDR1 SEHNR, CDR2 FQNEAQ (reference sequence). Study-wide points: There were mostly white British donors and more females than males, and clonal diversity was possibly underestimated. Sampling that yielded the repertoires occurred only after the peak T cell response. Variant regions that are unmutated are reportedly the target of nearly half of spike-specific TCRs.

The source material was peripheral blood, sampled on day 0 of AZD1222 vaccination. V gene TRBV7-9 combines with J gene TRBJ1-3; TRBD1 might be the D (6 bases). This TCR came from an adult in good health. The CDR3 sequence: CASSLATGIIIGNTIYF. In nucleotides, the CDR3 is TGTGCCAGCAGCTTAGCTACAGGGATCATTATTGGAAACACCATATATTTT.